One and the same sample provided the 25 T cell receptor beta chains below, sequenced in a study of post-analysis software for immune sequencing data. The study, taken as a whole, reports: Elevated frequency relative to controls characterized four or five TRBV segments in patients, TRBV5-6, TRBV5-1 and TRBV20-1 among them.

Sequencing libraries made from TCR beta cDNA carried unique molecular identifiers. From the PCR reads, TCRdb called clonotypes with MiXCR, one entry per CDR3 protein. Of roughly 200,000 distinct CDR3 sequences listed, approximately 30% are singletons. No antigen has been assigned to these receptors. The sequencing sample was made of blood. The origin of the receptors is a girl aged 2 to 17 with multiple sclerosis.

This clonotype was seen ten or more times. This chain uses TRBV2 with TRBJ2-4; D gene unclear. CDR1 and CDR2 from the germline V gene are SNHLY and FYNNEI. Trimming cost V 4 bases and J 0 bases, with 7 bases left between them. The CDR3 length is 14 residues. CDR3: CASSVNRAKNIQYF. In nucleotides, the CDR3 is TGTGCCAGCAGTGTCAACAGAGCCAAAAACATTCAGTACTTC.

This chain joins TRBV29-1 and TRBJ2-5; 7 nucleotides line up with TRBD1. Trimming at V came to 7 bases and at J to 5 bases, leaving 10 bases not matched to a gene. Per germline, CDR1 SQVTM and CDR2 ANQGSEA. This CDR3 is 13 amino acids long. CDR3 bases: TGCAGCGCCCGGGACAGTGAAGGGGAGACCCAGTACTTC. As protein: CSARDSEGETQYF.

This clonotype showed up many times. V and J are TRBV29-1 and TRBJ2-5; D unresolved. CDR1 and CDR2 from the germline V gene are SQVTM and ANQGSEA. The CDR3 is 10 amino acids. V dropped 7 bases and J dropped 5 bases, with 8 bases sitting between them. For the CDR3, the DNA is TGCAGCGCAGATTCGGAGACCCAGTACTTC. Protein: CSADSETQYF.

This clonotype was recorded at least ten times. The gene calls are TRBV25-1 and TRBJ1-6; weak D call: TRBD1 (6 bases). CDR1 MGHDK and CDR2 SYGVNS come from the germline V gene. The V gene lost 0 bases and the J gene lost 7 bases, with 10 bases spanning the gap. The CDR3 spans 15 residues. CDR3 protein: CASSEYPGVNSPLHF. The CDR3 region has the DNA TGTGCCAGCAGTGAATATCCAGGGGTGAATTCACCCCTCCACTTT.

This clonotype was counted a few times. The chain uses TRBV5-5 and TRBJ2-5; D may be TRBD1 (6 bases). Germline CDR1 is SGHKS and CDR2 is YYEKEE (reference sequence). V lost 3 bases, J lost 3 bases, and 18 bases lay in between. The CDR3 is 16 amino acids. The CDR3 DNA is TGTGCCAGCAGCTCACCCCGGGACACTTTGAAAGAGACCCAGTACTTC. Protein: CASSSPRDTLKETQYF.

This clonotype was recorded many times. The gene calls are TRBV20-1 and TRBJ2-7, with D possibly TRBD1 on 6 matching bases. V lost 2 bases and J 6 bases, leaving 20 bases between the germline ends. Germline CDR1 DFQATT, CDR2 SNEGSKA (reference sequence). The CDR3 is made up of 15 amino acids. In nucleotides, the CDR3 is TGCAGTGCTAGACCTGGGGGCGTCGTCCTAGGCGAGCAGTACTTC. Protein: CSARPGGVVLGEQYF.

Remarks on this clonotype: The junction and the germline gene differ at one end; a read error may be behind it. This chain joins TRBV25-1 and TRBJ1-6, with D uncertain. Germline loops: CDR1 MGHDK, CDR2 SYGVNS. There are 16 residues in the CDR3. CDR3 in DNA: TGTGCCAGCAGTGAATCGGCAGGACTCTATGATTCACCCCTCCACTTT. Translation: CASSESAGLYDSPLHF.

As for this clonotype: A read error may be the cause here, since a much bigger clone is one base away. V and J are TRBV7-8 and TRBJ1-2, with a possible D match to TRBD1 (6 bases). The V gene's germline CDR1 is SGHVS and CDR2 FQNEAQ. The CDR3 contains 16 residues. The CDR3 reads CASSLESRGTNCGYTF. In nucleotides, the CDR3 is TGTGCCAGCAGCTTAGAAAGCAGGGGAACTAACTGTGGCTACACCTTC.

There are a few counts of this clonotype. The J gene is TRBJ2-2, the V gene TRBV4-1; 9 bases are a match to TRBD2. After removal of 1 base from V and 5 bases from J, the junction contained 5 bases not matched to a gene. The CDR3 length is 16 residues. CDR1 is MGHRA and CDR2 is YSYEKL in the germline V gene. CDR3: CASSQVGLAGTGELFF. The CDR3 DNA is TGCGCCAGCAGCCAAGTTGGCCTAGCGGGGACCGGGGAGCTGTTTTTT.

Here the CDR3 reads CASSVRTNQPQHF. In nucleotides, the CDR3 is TGTGCCAGCAGTGTAAGGACGAATCAGCCCCAGCATTTT. V usage is TRBV12-3 or TRBV12-4 and J usage is TRBJ1-5; D gene ambiguous. V was pared by 5 bases and J by 4 bases, with 9 bases between. CDR3 length: 13 amino acids.

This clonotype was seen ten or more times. CDR3 protein: CASSGSATSRGYTF. The CDR3 region has the DNA TGCGCCAGCAGTGGTTCGGCGACCAGCCGCGGCTACACCTTC. This sequence joins TRBV10-2 and TRBJ1-2, with D uncertain. Looked up from germline, CDR1 is WSHSY and CDR2 is SAAADI. This CDR3 has 14 amino acids. V shed 4 bases and J shed 8 bases, with 17 bases lying between them.

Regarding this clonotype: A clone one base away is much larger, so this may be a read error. In DNA, the CDR3 is TGTGCCACCAGTGATGCGACAGGGGGCTATGGCTACACCTTC. Translated: CATSDATGGYGYTF. The chain has TRBV24-1 and TRBJ1-2; TRBD1 matches 9 bases. Germline V lookup: CDR1 KGHDR, CDR2 SFDVKD. V shed 3 bases and J 4 bases; nucleotides not matched to a gene: 2. The CDR3 length is 14 residues.

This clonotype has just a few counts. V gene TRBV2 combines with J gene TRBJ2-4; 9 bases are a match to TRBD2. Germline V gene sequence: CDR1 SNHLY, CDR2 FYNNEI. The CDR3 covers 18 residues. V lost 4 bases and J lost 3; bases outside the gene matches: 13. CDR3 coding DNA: TGTGCCAGCAGTGGGTTAGCGGGGGCCCCATTGCTCAAAAACATTCAGTACTTC. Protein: CASSGLAGAPLLKNIQYF. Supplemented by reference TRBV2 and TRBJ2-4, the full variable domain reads EPEVTQTPSHQVTQMGQEVILRCVPISNHLYFYWYRQILGQKVEFLVSFYNNEISEKSEIFDDQFSVERPDGSNFTLKIRSTKLEDSAMYFCASSGLAGAPLLKNIQYFGAGTRLSVL.

The CDR3 region has the DNA TGCGCCAGCAGCGAAACTCCAGGTTCCCTACCCCTCCACTTT. Its translation is CASSETPGSLPLHF. The chain recombines TRBV5-1 with TRBJ1-6; D gene unclear. Germline V gene data show CDR1 as SGHRS and CDR2 as YFSETQ. V was trimmed by 4 bases and J by 12 bases, leaving 17 bases between them. CDR3 size: 14 residues.

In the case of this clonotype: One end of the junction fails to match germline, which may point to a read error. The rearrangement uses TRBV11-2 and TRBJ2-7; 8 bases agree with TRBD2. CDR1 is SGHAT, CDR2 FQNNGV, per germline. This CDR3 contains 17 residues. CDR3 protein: CASGLDLGGGPSYEQYF. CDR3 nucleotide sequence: TGTGCCAGCGGCTTAGATCTGGGCGGGGGGCCCTCCTACGAGCAGTACTTC. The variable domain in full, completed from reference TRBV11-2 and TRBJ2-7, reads EAGVAQSPRYKIIEKRQSVAFWCNPISGHATLYWYQQILGQGPKLLIQFQNNGVVDDSQLPKDRFSAERLKGVDSTLKIQPAKLEDSAVYLCASGLDLGGGPSYEQYFGPGTRLTVT.

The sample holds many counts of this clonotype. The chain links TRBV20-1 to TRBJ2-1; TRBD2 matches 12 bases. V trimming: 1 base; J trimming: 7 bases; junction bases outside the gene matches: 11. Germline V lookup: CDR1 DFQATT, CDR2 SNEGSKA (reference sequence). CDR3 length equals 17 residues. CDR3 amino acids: CSARGTRLAGVGNEQFF. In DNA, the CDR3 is TGCAGTGCTAGAGGGACCAGACTAGCGGGAGTCGGTAATGAGCAGTTCTTC.

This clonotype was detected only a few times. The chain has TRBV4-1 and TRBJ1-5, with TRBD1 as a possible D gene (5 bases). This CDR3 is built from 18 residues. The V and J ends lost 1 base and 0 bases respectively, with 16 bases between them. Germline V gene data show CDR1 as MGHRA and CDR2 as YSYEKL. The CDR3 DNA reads TGCGCCAGCAGCCAAGTCAGGGACCTATCGTATAGCAATCAGCCCCAGCATTTT. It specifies CASSQVRDLSYSNQPQHF.

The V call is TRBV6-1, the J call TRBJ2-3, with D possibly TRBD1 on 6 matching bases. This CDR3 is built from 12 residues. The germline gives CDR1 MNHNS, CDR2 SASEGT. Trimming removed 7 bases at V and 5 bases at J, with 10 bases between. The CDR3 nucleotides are TGTGCCAGCACCACAGGGCTAGATACGCAGTATTTT. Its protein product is CASTTGLDTQYF.

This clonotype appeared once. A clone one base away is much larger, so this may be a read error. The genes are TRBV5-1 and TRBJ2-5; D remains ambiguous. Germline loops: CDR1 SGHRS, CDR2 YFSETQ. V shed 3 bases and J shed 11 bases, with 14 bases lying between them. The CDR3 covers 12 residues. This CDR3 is CASSSTVLGQYF. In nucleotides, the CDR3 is TGCGCCAGCAGCTCGACCGTTTTGGGGCAGTACTTC.

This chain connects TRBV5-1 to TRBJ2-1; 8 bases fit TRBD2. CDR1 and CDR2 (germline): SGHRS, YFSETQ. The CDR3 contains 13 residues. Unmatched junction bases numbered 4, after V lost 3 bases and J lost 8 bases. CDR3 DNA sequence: TGCGCCAGCAGCTCGGGGGGGATGGATGAGCAGTTCTTC. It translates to CASSSGGMDEQFF.

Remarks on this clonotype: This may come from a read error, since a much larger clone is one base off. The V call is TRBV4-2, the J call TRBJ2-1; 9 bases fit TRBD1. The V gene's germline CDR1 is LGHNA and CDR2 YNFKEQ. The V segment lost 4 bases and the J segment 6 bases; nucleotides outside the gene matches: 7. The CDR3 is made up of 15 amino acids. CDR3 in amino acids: CASSRDRDIPNEQFF. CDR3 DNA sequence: TGTGCCAGCAGCCGGGACAGGGACATTCCCAATGAGCAGTTCTTC.

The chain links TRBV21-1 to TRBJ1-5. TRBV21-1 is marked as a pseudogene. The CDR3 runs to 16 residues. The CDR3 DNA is TGTGCCAGCACGTCTGGGAGGGTCGGTTTCAATCAGCCCCAGCATTTT. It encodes CASTSGRVGFNQPQHF.

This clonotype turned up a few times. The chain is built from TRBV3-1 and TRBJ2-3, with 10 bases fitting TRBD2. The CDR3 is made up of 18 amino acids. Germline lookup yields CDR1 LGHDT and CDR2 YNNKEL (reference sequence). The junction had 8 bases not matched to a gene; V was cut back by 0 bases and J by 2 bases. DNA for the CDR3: TGTGCCAGCAGCCAAGACCCTAGCGGGGGACAAATCACAGATACGCAGTATTTT. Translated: CASSQDPSGGQITDTQYF.

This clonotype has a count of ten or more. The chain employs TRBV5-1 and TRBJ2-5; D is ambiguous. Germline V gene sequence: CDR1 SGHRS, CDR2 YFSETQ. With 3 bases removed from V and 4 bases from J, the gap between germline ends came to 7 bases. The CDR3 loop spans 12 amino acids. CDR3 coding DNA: TGCGCCAGCAGCTCGCCAGCAGAGACCCAGTACTTC. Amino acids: CASSSPAETQYF.

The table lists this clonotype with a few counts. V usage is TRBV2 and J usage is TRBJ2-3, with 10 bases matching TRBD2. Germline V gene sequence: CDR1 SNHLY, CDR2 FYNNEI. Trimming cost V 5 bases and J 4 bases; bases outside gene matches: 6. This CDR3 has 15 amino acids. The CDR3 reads CASSRASGSADTQYF. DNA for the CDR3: TGTGCCAGCAGTAGGGCTAGCGGGAGTGCAGATACGCAGTATTTT.